This T cell receptor beta chain was sequenced for a study of T-cell memory formation after mild COVID-19. The CDR3 has 17 amino acids. V was trimmed by 1 base and J by 6 bases, leaving 19 bases between them. CDR1 SGHTA and CDR2 FQGTGA come from the germline V gene. This clonotype showed up many times. A 5'RACE reaction primed in the constant segment made cDNA libraries of TCR alpha and TCR beta, and these carried sample barcodes and UMIs. TCRdb independently ran MiXCR on the 5' RACE reads; one entry per CDR3 protein. The sample records 300,000 to 400,000 distinct CDR3 sequences, 15% being singletons. The chain links TRBV7-3 to TRBJ2-4; D not resolved. The TCR originated in a man aged 18 to 30 who had mild COVID-19 (a few samples of this study predate the infection). Cell type and time point are not known. The sequencing input was PBMCs or a T cell subset sorted from them (not recorded which). The CDR3 protein is CASSLNAAEGPLNIQYF. DNA of the CDR3: TGTGCCAGCAGCTTAAACGCGGCAGAAGGGCCCCTAAACATTCAGTACTTC.